What follows describes a single T cell receptor beta chain. An end of the junction does not agree with germline; a read error may underlie this. CDR1 is MRHNA and CDR2 is SNTAGT in the germline V gene. The CDR3 contains 14 residues. The data are from a study of regulatory T cells in long-lasting Graves disease. Time point noted: persistent/refractory GD, antithyroid drugs over 5 years with positive TRAb. RNA from PBMCs was the source of the TCR library. Per American Thyroid Association guidelines, Graves' disease was diagnosed. Library construction for TCR beta used iRepertoire HTBI primers and Arm-PCR of CDR3 regions. A single record per CDR3 protein comes from TCRdb applying MiXCR to the multiplex PCR reads. Of around 400,000 distinct CDR3 sequences detected, about 23% appear once; the ten largest clones hold 25% to 35%.

This receptor was obtained from a middle-aged woman with Graves disease. The sequencing used peripheral blood mononuclear cells (PBMCs), collected when the disease was refractory, from a patient treated with antithyroid drugs. This chain joins TRBV6-4 and TRBJ1-5; D is perhaps TRBD1 (5 bases). The CDR3 sequence: CPSSPWDGNQPQHF. CDR3 nucleotide sequence: TGTCCCAGCAGTCCCTGGGACGGCAATCAGCCCCAGCATTTT.